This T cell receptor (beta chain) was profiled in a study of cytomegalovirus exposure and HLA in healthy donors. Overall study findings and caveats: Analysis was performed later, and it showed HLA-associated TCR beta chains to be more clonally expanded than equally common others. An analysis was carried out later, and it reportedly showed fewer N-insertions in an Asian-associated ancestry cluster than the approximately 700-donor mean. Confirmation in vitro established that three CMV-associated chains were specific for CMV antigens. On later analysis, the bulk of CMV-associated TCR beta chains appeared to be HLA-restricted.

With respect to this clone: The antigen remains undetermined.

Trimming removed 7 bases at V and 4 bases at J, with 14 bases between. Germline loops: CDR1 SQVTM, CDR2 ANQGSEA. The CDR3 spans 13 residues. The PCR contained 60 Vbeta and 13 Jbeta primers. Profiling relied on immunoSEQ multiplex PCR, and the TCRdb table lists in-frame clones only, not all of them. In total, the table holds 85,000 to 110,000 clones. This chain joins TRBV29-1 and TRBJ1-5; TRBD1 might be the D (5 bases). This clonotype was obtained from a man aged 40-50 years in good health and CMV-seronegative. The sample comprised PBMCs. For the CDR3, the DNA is TGCAGCGCAACGCAAGGGGCGAATCAGCCCCAGCATTTT. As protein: CSATQGANQPQHF.